The 9 T cell receptor beta chains below come from one sample, sequenced in a study of T cells after yellow fever vaccination. MiXCR, applied by TCRdb to the 5' RACE reads, yields one record per CDR3 protein. Among some 340,000 distinct CDR3 sequences listed, about 10% were seen once. Sequencing was performed on CD4+ T cells sorted from PBMCs, taken 45 days after the yellow fever booster vaccination. Receptors originate from a man aged 18 to 30 who received the YFV17D yellow fever vaccine.

The J gene is TRBJ2-7, the V gene TRBV7-9; 11 positions agree with TRBD1. V shed 7 bases, J shed 0 bases, and the junction held 5 bases outside the gene matches. From germline, CDR1 is SEHNR and CDR2 FQNEAQ (reference sequence). The CDR3 loop spans 15 amino acids. Here the CDR3 reads CASTRGQGDSYEQYF. CDR3 nucleotide sequence: TGTGCCAGCACCCGGGGACAGGGGGACTCCTACGAGCAGTACTTC.

This clonotype was picked up a small number of times. This rearrangement joins TRBV2 to TRBJ1-1; D not resolved. V lost 2 bases to trimming and J lost 1 base, with 2 bases between them. The length of the CDR3 is 12 residues. Germline CDR1 and CDR2: SNHLY and FYNNEI. The CDR3 DNA is TGTGCCAGCAGTGAAAGGAACACTGAAGCTTTCTTT. Amino acids: CASSERNTEAFF.

The chain employs TRBV4-1 and TRBJ2-1, with D tentatively TRBD1 or TRBD2 (5 bases each). The CDR3 loop spans 18 amino acids. Germline V gene data show CDR1 as MGHRA and CDR2 as YSYEKL. The germline V and J ends were trimmed by 2 bases and 0 bases, with 17 bases remaining between them. The CDR3 DNA follows: TGCGCCAGCAGCCAAAAGGGCTTGGGGGAAAGCTCCTACAATGAGCAGTTCTTC. Translated, it gives CASSQKGLGESSYNEQFF.

The chain recombines TRBV10-3 with TRBJ1-1; 7 bases fit TRBD1. J gave up 4 bases and V 4 bases, and 3 bases lay outside the gene matches. The V gene's germline CDR1 is ENHRY and CDR2 SYGVKD. The CDR3 is 13 residues long. DNA for the CDR3: TGTGCCATCAGTGGGACAGGACGCACTGAAGCTTTCTTT. Translating gives CAISGTGRTEAFF.

The chain links TRBV7-2 to TRBJ1-2; TRBD1 is a possible D gene (6 bases). CDR1 SGHTA and CDR2 FQGNSA come from the germline V gene. Between the trimmed V and J ends, which lost 1 base and 5 bases, there was a span of 14 bases. The CDR3 is made up of 15 amino acids. The CDR3 here is CASSLGQGFSYGYTF. For the CDR3, the DNA is TGTGCCAGCAGCTTAGGGCAGGGGTTCTCGTATGGCTACACCTTC. Using reference TRBV7-2 and TRBJ1-2 for the parts outside the CDR3, the full variable domain is GAGVSQSPSNKVTEKGKDVELRCDPISGHTALYWYRQSLGQGLEFLIYFQGNSAPDKSGLPSDRFSAERTGGSVSTLTIQRTQQEDSAVYLCASSLGQGFSYGYTFGSGTRLTVV.

A few counts support this clonotype. The chain is built from TRBV20-1 and TRBJ1-1; TRBD1 aligns across 7 bases. The CDR3 is 18 residues long. Per the germline V gene, CDR1 is DFQATT and CDR2 is SNEGSKA (reference sequence). The junction had 16 bases not matched to a gene; V was cut back by 0 bases and J by 3 bases. DNA for the CDR3: TGCAGTGCTAGAGATTTCGTGACAGGGTCATCGAGGGACACTGAAGCTTTCTTT. The encoded protein is CSARDFVTGSSRDTEAFF.

The chain joins TRBV20-1 to TRBJ2-3, with unresolved D. Germline V gene lookup returns CDR1 DFQATT and CDR2 SNEGSKA (reference sequence). The CDR3 spans 13 residues. The V and J ends lost 6 bases and 3 bases respectively, with 13 bases between them. CDR3 sequence (DNA): TGCAGTGCCCAGCCCTGGCGAACAGATACGCAGTATTTT. Its protein product is CSAQPWRTDTQYF.

The chain is built from TRBV11-3 and TRBJ1-1; 7 bases map to TRBD1. Trimming took 6 bases from V and 0 from J; bases not matched to a gene: 13. Germline V gene lookup returns CDR1 SGHNT and CDR2 YENEEA. The CDR3 sequence is 17 residues long. The CDR3: CASRDNDRDHMNTEAFF. As DNA, the CDR3 is TGTGCCAGCAGAGATAACGACAGGGACCACATGAACACTGAAGCTTTCTTT.

This sequence joins TRBV4-2 and TRBJ1-4; D unclear. From germline, CDR1 is LGHNA and CDR2 YNFKEQ. The CDR3 extends over 16 amino acids. V gave up 1 base and J gave up 8 bases, with 17 bases separating them. The CDR3 sequence is CASSQGVVREGEKLFF. CDR3 nucleotides: TGTGCCAGCAGCCAAGGTGTCGTTCGGGAGGGAGAAAAACTGTTTTTT.